This passage covers 2 T cell receptor beta chains from one sample sequenced in a study of OX40 agonist ivuxolimab in advanced cancers. Clones were sequenced by immunoSEQ multiplex PCR, and TCRdb holds only the in-frame ones, with some missing. The sample lists about 62,000 clones; 70% to 85% were seen once. The input for sequencing was CD4+ or CD8+ T cells sorted from blood, taken in a trial of the OX40 agonist ivuxolimab. These receptors originate from an adult with an advanced solid tumor such as melanoma, head and neck, liver or kidney cancer.

V and J are TRBV18 and TRBJ2-5; D is ambiguous. This CDR3 spans 16 amino acids. Per germline, CDR1 KGHSH and CDR2 LQKENI. V dropped 2 bases and J dropped 2 bases, with 15 bases sitting between them. This CDR3 is CASSPSRSAAQETQYF. CDR3 bases: TGTGCCAGCTCACCAAGCAGGTCCGCCGCGCAAGAGACCCAGTACTTC.

The V and J genes are TRBV15 and TRBJ1-1; D possibly corresponds to TRBD1 (5 bases). Deletions cut 0 bases from V and 4 bases from J, with 12 bases between. Looked up from germline, CDR1 is LNHNV and CDR2 is YYDKDF (reference sequence). There are 15 residues in the CDR3. The CDR3 spells CATSRDPSGITEAFF. In nucleotides, the CDR3 is TGTGCCACCAGCAGAGATCCTTCAGGGATCACTGAAGCTTTCTTT.